This T cell receptor (beta chain) stems from a study of response to subunit inactivated influenza vaccine. Study-level findings and limits: Authors suggested each seasonal flu vaccination may recruit only limited numbers of new T cells.

Via MiXCR, TCRdb re-called the RT-PCR reads, giving one row per CDR3 protein. The sample holds roughly 570,000 distinct CDR3 sequences, approximately 12% seen once. The CDR3 covers 13 residues. V was shortened by 1 base and J by 4 bases, with 7 bases between the two germline ends. The germline V gene encodes CDR1 SNHLY and CDR2 FYNNEI. Concerning this clonotype itself: The target antigen is unknown.

Material: PBMCs from blood, obtained 45 days after vaccination. This TCR was recovered from a middle-aged man who received an inactivated influenza vaccine. The rearrangement links TRBV2 to TRBJ2-5; D gene ambiguous. As DNA, the CDR3 is TGTGCCAGCAGTGAAGAGAGGAGAGAGACCCAGTACTTC. Amino acids: CASSEERRETQYF.